These 20 T cell receptor beta chains share one sample of origin, sequenced in a study of blood T cell repertoires in COVID-19. This table comes from immunoSEQ multiplex PCR, and its TCRdb copy is limited to in-frame clones, with some not included. The table shows about 350,000 clones, with 70% to 90% occurring only once. Material: PBMCs or T cells enriched from blood (not recorded which). Receptors were obtained from a woman in her 30s who had recovered from COVID-19.

The J gene is TRBJ1-1, the V gene TRBV5-1, with D hard to call. V lost 1 base and J lost 0, with 7 bases in between. This CDR3 is built from 14 residues. Germline V lookup: CDR1 SGHRS, CDR2 YFSETQ. CDR3 nucleotides: TGCGCCAGCAGCTTGCTCCCTCTGAACACTGAAGCTTTCTTT. As protein: CASSLLPLNTEAFF.

The chain is built from TRBV6-5 and TRBJ1-3; D is possibly TRBD1 (5 bases). V was shortened by 6 bases and J by 0 bases, with 9 bases between the two germline ends. CDR1 is MNHEY, CDR2 SVGAGI, per germline. The CDR3 is 14 residues long. CDR3 protein: CASREGISGNTIYF. In DNA form, the CDR3 reads TGTGCCAGCAGGGAGGGGATCTCTGGAAACACCATATATTTT.

V is TRBV10-3 and J is TRBJ1-4; D might be TRBD1 (5 bases). Germline lookup yields CDR1 ENHRY and CDR2 SYGVKD. The V and J ends lost 6 bases and 0 bases respectively, with 8 bases between them. The CDR3 length is 14 residues. The CDR3 reads CAIRETATNEKLFF. CDR3 sequence (DNA): TGTGCCATCAGGGAGACAGCAACTAATGAAAAACTGTTTTTT.

J is TRBJ2-7 and V is TRBV29-1, with D possibly being TRBD2 (6 bases). Germline assignment: CDR1 SQVTM and CDR2 ANQGSEA. CDR3 length equals 14 residues. With 3 bases removed from V and 1 base from J, the gap between germline ends came to 13 bases. CDR3 nucleotides: TGCAGCGTTGATGGGGGAGGACCTTCCTACGAGCAGTACTTC. Translating gives CSVDGGGPSYEQYF.

This rearrangement joins TRBV20-1 to TRBJ1-3; D is undetermined. The CDR3 totals 15 residues. Germline CDR1 reads DFQATT; CDR2 reads SNEGSKA (reference sequence). Trimming took off 3 bases at V and 3 bases at J, with 15 bases between the two ends. The CDR3 DNA is TGCAGTGCTAGTAATATGGCGGGAATTGGAAACACCATATATTTT. Translated, it gives CSASNMAGIGNTIYF.

This rearrangement joins TRBV7-9 to TRBJ2-5, with 7 bases matching TRBD2. The CDR3 loop spans 13 amino acids. Germline CDR1 and CDR2: SEHNR and FQNEAQ (reference sequence). Unmatched junction bases numbered 4, after V lost 4 bases and J lost 5 bases. CDR3 coding DNA: TGTGCCAGCAGCTCGGGGGGACCTGAGACCCAGTACTTC. This codes for CASSSGGPETQYF.

The chain has TRBV5-5 and TRBJ2-1, with D maybe TRBD2 (6 bases). Germline lookup yields CDR1 SGHKS and CDR2 YYEKEE (reference sequence). V shed 4 bases and J shed 6 bases, with 14 bases lying between them. The CDR3 totals 14 residues. The CDR3 sequence: CASSPGRQLNEQFF. CDR3 in DNA: TGTGCCAGCAGCCCCGGGAGACAGCTCAATGAGCAGTTCTTC.

The chain has TRBV28 and TRBJ2-7, with D maybe TRBD1 (5 bases). CDR1 and CDR2 from the germline V gene are MDHEN and SYDVKM. Trimming left V 10 bases short and J 7 bases short, with 20 bases between. This CDR3 contains 13 residues. The CDR3 DNA is TGTGCCACTCTAACGACAGCTACACAGGAGCAGTACTTC. Protein sequence: CATLTTATQEQYF.

The genes are TRBV28 and TRBJ1-2; 8 bases match TRBD1. V dropped 5 bases and J dropped 4; count of bases not matched to a gene: 6. This CDR3 region has 14 residues. From germline, CDR1 is MDHEN and CDR2 SYDVKM. The chain's CDR3 is CASSLRDRPYGYTF. The CDR3 nucleotides are TGTGCCAGCAGTCTGCGGGACAGGCCCTATGGCTACACCTTC.

This rearrangement joins TRBV2 to TRBJ2-4; D is unresolved. The CDR3 spans 16 residues. V lost 5 bases and J 5 bases, leaving 19 bases between the germline ends. The V gene's germline CDR1 is SNHLY and CDR2 FYNNEI. The CDR3 DNA reads as TGTGCCAGCAGTACGACCGAGGAGATCCTTGAAAACATTCAGTACTTC. Translating gives CASSTTEEILENIQYF. The full variable domain, completed using reference TRBV2 and TRBJ2-4, is EPEVTQTPSHQVTQMGQEVILRCVPISNHLYFYWYRQILGQKVEFLVSFYNNEISEKSEIFDDQFSVERPDGSNFTLKIRSTKLEDSAMYFCASSTTEEILENIQYFGAGTRLSVL.

This chain joins TRBV19 and TRBJ1-2; D is unclear. This CDR3 contains 13 residues. Germline V lookup: CDR1 LNHDA, CDR2 SQIVND (reference sequence). Between the trimmed V and J ends, which lost 6 bases and 5 bases, there was a span of 13 bases. CDR3 residues: CASRGSWEYGYTF. The DNA for the CDR3 is TGTGCCAGTAGGGGGAGCTGGGAGTATGGCTACACCTTC.

The chain employs TRBV9 and TRBJ1-1, with 7 bases aligning to TRBD1. Looked up from germline, CDR1 is SGDLS and CDR2 is YYNGEE. This CDR3 has 21 amino acids. The V segment lost 4 bases and the J segment 0 bases; nucleotides outside the gene matches: 24. The CDR3 spells CASSPKRGTTRSQGMNTEAFF. The DNA for the CDR3 is TGTGCCAGCAGCCCCAAGAGGGGGACCACCAGATCACAGGGGATGAACACTGAAGCTTTCTTT.

The V gene is TRBV9, the J gene TRBJ2-1; a weak D match, TRBD2 (6 bases). Trimming left V 0 bases short and J 8 bases short, with 9 bases between. The CDR3 loop spans 13 amino acids. Looked up from germline, CDR1 is SGDLS and CDR2 is YYNGEE. DNA of the CDR3: TGTGCCAGCAGCGTAGTCCCGGGGGATGAGCAGTTCTTC. Amino acids: CASSVVPGDEQFF. Full variable domain (remainder filled in from reference TRBV9 and TRBJ2-1): DSGVTQTPKHLITATGQRVTLRCSPRSGDLSVYWYQQSLDQGLQFLIQYYNGEERAKGNILERFSAQQFPDLHSELNLSSLELGDSALYFCASSVVPGDEQFFGPGTRLTVL.

The gene calls are TRBV7-2 and TRBJ1-2; 7 nucleotides align to TRBD1. The CDR3 contains 15 residues. Germline CDR1 is SGHTA and CDR2 is FQGNSA. The V and J ends lost 5 bases and 3 bases, in that order; junction bases with no gene match: 9. The CDR3 DNA reads TGTGCCAGCAGCCACACAGGGGATGGAGACTATGGCTACACCTTC. This sequence encodes CASSHTGDGDYGYTF. The full variable domain, with the rest looked up from reference TRBV7-2 and TRBJ1-2, is GAGVSQSPSNKVTEKGKDVELRCDPISGHTALYWYRQSLGQGLEFLIYFQGNSAPDKSGLPSDRFSAERTGGSVSTLTIQRTQQEDSAVYLCASSHTGDGDYGYTFGSGTRLTVV.

This clone was counted only a few times. The chain joins TRBV9 to TRBJ1-5, with 11 bases fitting TRBD1. CDR1 is SGDLS, CDR2 YYNGEE, per germline. CDR3 length equals 15 residues. V trimming: 3 bases; J trimming: 4 bases; junction bases outside the gene matches: 3. The CDR3 here is CASSGTGGGNQPQHF. The CDR3 DNA follows: TGTGCCAGCAGCGGGACAGGGGGCGGGAATCAGCCCCAGCATTTT. Full variable domain (rest looked up from reference TRBV9 and TRBJ1-5): DSGVTQTPKHLITATGQRVTLRCSPRSGDLSVYWYQQSLDQGLQFLIQYYNGEERAKGNILERFSAQQFPDLHSELNLSSLELGDSALYFCASSGTGGGNQPQHFGDGTRLSIL.

This chain joins TRBV5-4 and TRBJ1-1; D call uncertain. The germline V gene encodes CDR1 SGHNT and CDR2 YYREEE (reference sequence). The CDR3 consists of 13 residues. The V gene lost 5 bases and the J gene lost 10 bases, with 18 bases spanning the gap. DNA for the CDR3: TGTGCCAGCAGAGTAGATCCTACCGGAGCAGCTTTCTTT. Translation gives CASRVDPTGAAFF.

This clone was observed once. The chain links TRBV2 to TRBJ2-7, with a possible D match to TRBD2 (5 bases). V dropped 5 bases and J dropped 0 bases, with 14 bases sitting between them. This CDR3 region has 15 residues. Germline CDR1 SNHLY, CDR2 FYNNEI. CDR3 DNA: TGTGCCAGCAGTAAGGAGGACGGTGGCTCCTACGAGCAGTACTTC. It specifies CASSKEDGGSYEQYF. Drawing the rest from reference TRBV2 and TRBJ2-7, the complete variable domain is EPEVTQTPSHQVTQMGQEVILRCVPISNHLYFYWYRQILGQKVEFLVSFYNNEISEKSEIFDDQFSVERPDGSNFTLKIRSTKLEDSAMYFCASSKEDGGSYEQYFGPGTRLTVT.

This clone showed up just a few times. J is TRBJ1-1 and V is TRBV27, with D possibly being TRBD1 (6 bases). Germline lookup yields CDR1 MNHEY and CDR2 SMNVEV (reference sequence). This CDR3 contains 14 residues. V lost 7 bases and J 5 bases, leaving 17 bases between the germline ends. For the CDR3, the DNA is TGTGCCAGCAACAATATTACAGGGAGAACTGAAGCTTTCTTT. Translated, it gives CASNNITGRTEAFF.

A single count supports this clone. The chain links TRBV10-3 to TRBJ2-3, with 9 bases that match TRBD2. V was pared by 8 bases and J by 4 bases, with 7 bases of the junction left unmatched. The germline V gene encodes CDR1 ENHRY and CDR2 SYGVKD. The CDR3 totals 14 residues. The CDR3 loop reads CAILDAGGPDTQYF. In DNA, the CDR3 is TGTGCCATCCTAGACGCGGGGGGGCCAGATACGCAGTATTTT.

The chain uses TRBV15 and TRBJ2-7; D possibly corresponds to TRBD1 (6 bases). Trimming removed 5 bases from V and 6 bases from J, with 11 bases in between. Germline CDR1 is LNHNV and CDR2 is YYDKDF (reference sequence). CDR3 size: 12 residues. CDR3 nucleotides: TGTGCCACCAGCGAAAGAGGGGGCGAGCAGTACTTC. Protein product: CATSERGGEQYF.